The source of this T cell receptor beta chain is a study of blood T cell repertoires in COVID-19. About the research overall: There were acute and convalescent COVID-19 samples, and they came from the United States, Italy and Spain. In each case, the material was cDNA or gDNA derived from T cells, B-cell-depleted T cells, or PBMCs.

In the authors' methods: The authors estimated nucleated cell counts from reference gene primer amplification. Sequencing used immunoSEQ multiplex PCR; TCRdb keeps in-frame clones, though not all of them. That table gives V, J and clone size, and the DNA gave D and trimming. The top ten clones hold 30% to 45% of a sample with 100,000 or so clones, approximately 80% of them seen once. From germline, CDR1 is SGHAT and CDR2 FQNNGV. The V and J ends lost 2 bases and 4 bases, in that order; junction bases with no gene match: 8. CDR3 length: 16 residues. The chain couples TRBV11-2 to TRBJ2-1; 7 positions agree with TRBD2. Sequencing input: peripheral blood. The clonotype originates from a man aged 80 or over with acute or convalescent COVID-19. In DNA, the CDR3 is TGTGCCAGCAGCTTATGGCTAGCGGCTAGTTACAATGAGCAGTTCTTC. Protein product: CASSLWLAASYNEQFF.